Shown below are 17 T cell receptor beta chains from a single sample sequenced in a study of blood T cells in healthy people across ages. With a J-beta primer mix and a sample-barcoded 5' primer, a second PCR ran about 6 to 11 cycles. MiXCR, run by TCRdb on the 5' RACE reads, gives a single entry per CDR3 protein. The data contain fewer than 950,000 distinct CDR3 sequences, 50% to 65% of them seen just once; the ten biggest clones take up around 40%. Input material: blood. The receptors come from a man older than 75 in good health.

The V call is TRBV7-2, the J call TRBJ1-5; TRBD1 matches at 8 bases. The J segment lost 4 bases and the V segment lost 6 bases, leaving 5 bases of the junction unmatched. The germline V gene has CDR1 SGHTA and CDR2 FQGNSA. The CDR3 has 14 residues. As DNA, the CDR3 is TGTGCCAGCAGTTCCCGGACAGGGAATCAGCCCCAGCATTTT. Protein product: CASSSRTGNQPQHF.

The rearrangement links TRBV11-2 to TRBJ2-5; D uncertain. V dropped 0 bases and J dropped 5 bases, with 4 bases sitting between them. This CDR3 has 12 amino acids. CDR1 SGHAT and CDR2 FQNNGV come from the germline V gene. CDR3 DNA: TGTGCCAGCAGCTTAGATTGGGAGACCCAGTACTTC. It is translated as CASSLDWETQYF.

The V call is TRBV3-1, the J call TRBJ2-4; D tentatively reads TRBD1 or TRBD2 (7 bases each). The CDR3 is 13 residues long. Looked up from germline, CDR1 is LGHDT and CDR2 is YNNKEL (reference sequence). V lost 6 bases and J 6 bases, leaving 12 bases between the germline ends. The CDR3: CASRAGQLNIQYF. CDR3 nucleotide sequence: TGTGCCAGCAGAGCGGGACAGCTAAACATTCAGTACTTC.

The chain has TRBV5-1 and TRBJ2-7, with 9 bases aligning to TRBD1. The CDR3 has 14 residues. CDR1 and CDR2 (germline): SGHRS, YFSETQ. V gave up 4 bases and J gave up 5 bases; unmatched junction bases: 7. The CDR3 DNA reads TGCGCCAGCAGCGGCGGGACAGGGAGCCACGAGCAGTACTTC. This encodes CASSGGTGSHEQYF.

The J gene is TRBJ2-5, the V gene TRBV5-1; 7 bases fit TRBD2. The germline V gene has CDR1 SGHRS and CDR2 YFSETQ. The trim removed 1 base at V and 11 bases at J, leaving 17 bases unmatched. CDR3 size: 16 residues. The CDR3 DNA reads TGCGCCAGCAGCTTGATGGCTAGCGGATCCTACAATGAGCAGTACTTC. It encodes CASSLMASGSYNEQYF. The full variable domain, completed using reference TRBV5-1 and TRBJ2-5, is KAGVTQTPRYLIKTRGQQVTLSCSPISGHRSVSWYQQTPGQGLQFLFEYFSETQRNKGNFPGRFSGRQFSNSRSEMNVSTLELGDSALYLCASSLMASGSYNEQYFGPGTRLLVL.

The table lists this clonotype with a few counts. The chain employs TRBV3-1 and TRBJ1-2, with TRBD1 matching 12 bases. CDR3 size: 15 residues. From germline, CDR1 is LGHDT and CDR2 YNNKEL (reference sequence). V lost 4 bases, J lost 5 bases, and 5 bases stayed unmatched. CDR3 sequence (DNA): TGTGCCAGCAGCCTCGGGACAGGGGGCACGTATGGCTACACCTTC. This encodes CASSLGTGGTYGYTF.

The chain recombines TRBV20-1 with TRBJ2-7, with D possibly TRBD2 on 5 matching bases. Between the trimmed V and J ends, which lost 7 bases and 3 bases, there was a span of 16 bases. The CDR3 has 13 residues. Germline CDR1 reads DFQATT; CDR2 reads SNEGSKA (reference sequence). The CDR3 is CSVPDSRVYEQYF. The DNA of the CDR3 is TGCAGTGTCCCGGACTCACGGGTCTACGAGCAGTACTTC.

Many counts were recorded for this clonotype. V and J are TRBV3-1 and TRBJ2-7, with D hard to call. CDR3 length: 12 residues. Trimming stripped 3 bases from V and 1 base from J, with 4 bases between. Germline V gene lookup returns CDR1 LGHDT and CDR2 YNNKEL (reference sequence). This CDR3 is CASSQGSYEQYF. For the CDR3, the DNA is TGTGCCAGCAGCCAGGGGTCCTACGAGCAGTACTTC.

The rearrangement uses TRBV15 and TRBJ2-1, with 15 positions matching TRBD2. CDR1 and CDR2 from the germline V gene are LNHNV and YYDKDF (reference sequence). The CDR3 spans 20 residues. With V trimmed by 4 bases and J by 1 base, 11 bases remained unmatched. The CDR3 protein is CATSNPSGLAGGRSYNEQFF. DNA of the CDR3: TGTGCCACCAGCAACCCCTCGGGACTAGCGGGAGGCCGGTCCTACAATGAGCAGTTCTTC.

The V and J genes are TRBV6-5 and TRBJ1-4; D is ambiguous. Trimming pared 2 bases from V and 0 bases from J, leaving 16 bases between. CDR3 length: 18 residues. Germline CDR1 and CDR2: MNHEY and SVGAGI. The CDR3 reads CASSYGPPHFATNEKLFF. The CDR3 region has the DNA TGTGCCAGCAGTTACGGGCCCCCGCATTTTGCAACTAATGAAAAACTGTTTTTT.

Points on this clonotype: One junction end disagrees with the germline gene, perhaps due to a read error. The CDR3 DNA reads TGTGCCTGGAGTTTCCCGGGATCAACTAATGAAAGACTGTTTTTT. This gives the protein CAWSFPGSTNERLFF. J is TRBJ1-4 and V is TRBV30; D not resolved. The CDR3 runs to 15 residues. The germline V gene has CDR1 GTSNPN and CDR2 SVGIG (reference sequence).

CDR3: CASTRGGREKLFF. The CDR3, as DNA: TGTGCCAGCACCCGGGGGGGCCGAGAAAAACTGTTTTTT. The chain uses TRBV7-2 and TRBJ1-4; tentative D call: TRBD1 (6 bases). V shed 7 bases and J shed 8 bases, with 14 bases lying between them. The CDR3 extends over 13 amino acids. Germline loops: CDR1 SGHTA, CDR2 FQGNSA. The whole variable domain, remainder taken from reference TRBV7-2 and TRBJ1-4, is GAGVSQSPSNKVTEKGKDVELRCDPISGHTALYWYRQSLGQGLEFLIYFQGNSAPDKSGLPSDRFSAERTGGSVSTLTIQRTQQEDSAVYLCASTRGGREKLFFGSGTQLSVL.

CDR3 region: CASRGQEEYGYTF. The CDR3 coding sequence is TGTGCCAGCAGGGGACAGGAGGAGTATGGCTACACCTTC. The chain is built from TRBV2 and TRBJ1-2, with 8 bases identical to TRBD1. The CDR3 is 13 residues long. The V gene's germline CDR1 is SNHLY and CDR2 FYNNEI. Trimming at V came to 6 bases and at J to 5 bases, leaving 5 bases not matched to a gene.

This clonotype has just a few counts. The chain uses TRBV20-1 and TRBJ1-2; D uncertain. The CDR3 has 13 residues. V was cut by 1 base and J by 12 bases, with 18 bases left in between. Germline V gene data show CDR1 as DFQATT and CDR2 as SNEGSKA (reference sequence). CDR3 loop: CSARVSSTQPHTF. CDR3 in DNA: TGCAGTGCTAGAGTCAGCTCAACGCAGCCGCACACCTTC.

Only a few counts were recorded for this clonotype. The chain couples TRBV2 to TRBJ2-3; the D is unclear. Trimming cost V 3 bases and J 6 bases, with 16 bases left between them. Germline CDR1 is SNHLY and CDR2 is FYNNEI. This CDR3 is built from 15 residues. CDR3 region: CASSESVSEADTQYF. The CDR3 nucleotides are TGTGCCAGCAGTGAGTCGGTTTCTGAGGCCGATACGCAGTATTTT.

This clonotype showed up just a few times. The chain carries TRBV6-2 or TRBV6-3 and TRBJ2-5; 7 bases are shared with TRBD1. Germline V gives CDR1 MNHEY, CDR2 SVGEGT. Trimming took 10 bases from V and 5 from J; bases not matched to a gene: 13. There are 14 residues in the CDR3. For the CDR3, the DNA is TGTGCCACCTCCCTTAAAAGACAGGGCGAGACCCAGTACTTC. Encoded protein: CATSLKRQGETQYF.

The CDR3 DNA sequence: TGTGCCAGCAGCCCTAGTTCTCCTAGCAGTGAGCAGTACTTC. This translates into CASSPSSPSSEQYF. The chain is built from TRBV7-8 and TRBJ2-5; perhaps TRBD2 as D (5 bases). Germline V gene sequence: CDR1 SGHVS, CDR2 FQNEAQ. The CDR3 is 14 amino acids. V was trimmed by 5 bases and J by 11 bases, leaving 21 bases between them.